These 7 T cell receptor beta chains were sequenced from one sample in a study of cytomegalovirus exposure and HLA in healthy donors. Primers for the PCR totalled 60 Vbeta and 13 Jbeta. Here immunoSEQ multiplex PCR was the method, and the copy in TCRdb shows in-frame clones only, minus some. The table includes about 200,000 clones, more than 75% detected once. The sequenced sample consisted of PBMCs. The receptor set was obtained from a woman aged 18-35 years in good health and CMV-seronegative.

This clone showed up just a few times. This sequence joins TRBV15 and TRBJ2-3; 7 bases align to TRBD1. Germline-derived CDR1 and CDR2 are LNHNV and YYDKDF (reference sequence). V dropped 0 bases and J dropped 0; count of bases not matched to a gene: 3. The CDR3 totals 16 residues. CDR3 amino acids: CATSRDKGASTDTQYF. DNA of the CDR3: TGTGCCACCAGCAGAGATAAGGGGGCGAGCACAGATACGCAGTATTTT. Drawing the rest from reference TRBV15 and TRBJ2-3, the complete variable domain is DAMVIQNPRYQVTQFGKPVTLSCSQTLNHNVMYWYQQKSSQAPKLLFHYYDKDFNNEADTPDNFQSRRPNTSFCFLDIRSPGLGDTAMYLCATSRDKGASTDTQYFGPGTRLTVL.

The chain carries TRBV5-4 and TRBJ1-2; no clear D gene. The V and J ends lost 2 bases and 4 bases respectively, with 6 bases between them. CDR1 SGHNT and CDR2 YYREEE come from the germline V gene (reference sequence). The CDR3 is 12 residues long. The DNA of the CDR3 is TGTGCCAGCAGCTTTTCCGGCTATGGCTACACCTTC. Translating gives CASSFSGYGYTF. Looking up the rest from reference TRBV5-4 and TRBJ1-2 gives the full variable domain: ETGVTQSPTHLIKTRGQQVTLRCSSQSGHNTVSWYQQALGQGPQFIFQYYREEENGRGNFPPRFSGLQFPNYSSELNVNALELDDSALYLCASSFSGYGYTFGSGTRLTVV.

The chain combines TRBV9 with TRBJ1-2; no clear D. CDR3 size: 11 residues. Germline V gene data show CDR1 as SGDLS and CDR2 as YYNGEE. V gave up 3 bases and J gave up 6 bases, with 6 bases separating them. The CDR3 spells CASSGLDGYTF. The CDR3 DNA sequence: TGTGCCAGCAGCGGATTAGATGGCTACACCTTC.

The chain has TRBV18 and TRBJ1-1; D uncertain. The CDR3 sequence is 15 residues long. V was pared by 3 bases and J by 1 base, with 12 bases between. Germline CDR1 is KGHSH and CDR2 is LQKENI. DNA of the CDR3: TGTGCCAGCTCACCCCCGGTACCACGGAACACTGAAGCTTTCTTT. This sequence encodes CASSPPVPRNTEAFF.

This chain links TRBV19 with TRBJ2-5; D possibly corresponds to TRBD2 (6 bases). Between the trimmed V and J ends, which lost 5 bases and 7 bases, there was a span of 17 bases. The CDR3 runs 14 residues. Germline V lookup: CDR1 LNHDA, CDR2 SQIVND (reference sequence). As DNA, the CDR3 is TGTGCCAGTAGTCCTCGGGTTACCGGGGGGACCCAGTACTTC. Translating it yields CASSPRVTGGTQYF.

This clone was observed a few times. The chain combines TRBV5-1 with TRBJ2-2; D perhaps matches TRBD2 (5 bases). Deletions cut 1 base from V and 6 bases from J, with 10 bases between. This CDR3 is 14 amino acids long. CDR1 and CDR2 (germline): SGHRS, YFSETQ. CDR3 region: CASSLMSGAGELFF. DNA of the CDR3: TGCGCCAGCAGCTTGATGAGCGGAGCCGGGGAGCTGTTTTTT.

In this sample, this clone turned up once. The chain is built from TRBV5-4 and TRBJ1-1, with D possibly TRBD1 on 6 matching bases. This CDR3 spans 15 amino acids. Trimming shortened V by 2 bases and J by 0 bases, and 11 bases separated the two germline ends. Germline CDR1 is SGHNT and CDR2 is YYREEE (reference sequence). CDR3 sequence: CASSLTGYMNTEAFF. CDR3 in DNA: TGTGCCAGCAGCTTAACAGGGTACATGAACACTGAAGCTTTCTTT.